One sample yielded the 14 T cell receptor beta chains listed below, sequenced in a study of blood T cell repertoires in COVID-19. TCRdb's copy holds only in-frame clones and misses some; the assay was immunoSEQ multiplex PCR. Of about 270,000 clones in the sample, 86% were seen once. Sequencing was performed on peripheral blood. Source of these receptors: a man aged 35-49 years with active or convalescent COVID-19.

This chain connects TRBV24-1 to TRBJ2-2; tentatively, D is TRBD1 (6 bases). The CDR3 spans 14 residues. Germline V lookup: CDR1 KGHDR, CDR2 SFDVKD. The V and J ends lost 3 bases and 6 bases respectively, with 10 bases between them. CDR3 loop: CATSDPNRAGELFF. The CDR3 DNA reads as TGTGCCACCAGTGATCCCAACAGGGCCGGGGAGCTGTTTTTT.

This clone was picked up a small number of times. This rearrangement joins TRBV3-1 (or the pseudogene TRBV3-2) to TRBJ2-7; D is unresolved. V shed 4 bases and J shed 3 bases, with 4 bases lying between them. This CDR3 region has 11 residues. Per germline, CDR1 LGHDT and CDR2 YNNKEL (reference sequence). The CDR3 reads CASSLSYEQYF. CDR3 bases: TGTGCCAGCAGCCTCAGCTACGAGCAGTACTTC.

This clone has only one observation. The chain joins TRBV2 to TRBJ2-7; TRBD1 aligns across 8 bases. Germline-derived CDR1 and CDR2 are SNHLY and FYNNEI. Germline trimming cut 8 bases from V and 2 bases from J; bases unmatched to any gene: 2. This CDR3 spans 12 amino acids. The CDR3 sequence is CASQQGAYEQYF. The CDR3 nucleotides read TGTGCCAGCCAACAGGGGGCCTACGAGCAGTACTTC.

The chain employs TRBV27 and TRBJ2-7; TRBD2 aligns across 10 bases. Germline V lookup: CDR1 MNHEY, CDR2 SMNVEV (reference sequence). This CDR3 is built from 16 residues. The trim removed 2 bases at V and 2 bases at J, leaving 6 bases unmatched. The DNA for the CDR3 is TGTGCCAGCAGTTTAAACGAACTAGCGGGAACCTACGAGCAGTACTTC. As protein: CASSLNELAGTYEQYF.

The chain is built from TRBV12-3 or TRBV12-4 and TRBJ1-1; possible D gene TRBD1, 6 bases. V was pared by 7 bases and J by 11 bases, with 17 bases between. CDR3 length: 12 residues. In DNA, the CDR3 is TGTGCCAGCATCCTGGGGCAGGGGAGTGCTTTCTTT. It yields the protein CASILGQGSAFF.

This clone was seen just once. At the DNA level, this CDR3 is encoded by other sequences in the same sample as well. V usage is TRBV7-2 and J usage is TRBJ2-7, with 7 bases aligning to TRBD2. Trimming took 0 bases from V and 7 from J; bases not matched to a gene: 9. The length of the CDR3 is 15 residues. CDR1 is SGHTA, CDR2 FQGNSA, per germline. CDR3 nucleotides: TGTGCCAGCAGCTTAGCTCTCGCGGGGGTGGGGGAGCAGTACTTC. The encoded protein is CASSLALAGVGEQYF. Full variable domain (outside the CDR3, taken from reference TRBV7-2 and TRBJ2-7): GAGVSQSPSNKVTEKGKDVELRCDPISGHTALYWYRQSLGQGLEFLIYFQGNSAPDKSGLPSDRFSAERTGGSVSTLTIQRTQQEDSAVYLCASSLALAGVGEQYFGPGTRLTVT.

The chain is built from TRBV4-1 and TRBJ2-7; 7 nucleotides agree with TRBD2. Germline lookup yields CDR1 MGHRA and CDR2 YSYEKL. V shed 0 bases, J shed 4 bases, and the junction held 18 bases outside the gene matches. CDR3 size: 19 residues. The CDR3 DNA is TGCGCCAGCAGCCAAGATACCCCCCTCCTCCCAGCGGGAAGGTACGAGCAGTACTTC. This encodes CASSQDTPLLPAGRYEQYF.

The rearrangement joins TRBV11-3 to TRBJ2-7; D is perhaps TRBD2 (6 bases). The germline CDR1 and CDR2 sequences are SGHNT and YENEEA. This CDR3 is 14 amino acids long. Trimming stripped 1 base from V and 0 bases from J, with 7 bases between. The DNA of the CDR3 is TGTGCCAGCAGCTTAGGGCGGGGCTCCTACGAGCAGTACTTC. Translated: CASSLGRGSYEQYF.

This clone was counted once. The chain combines TRBV28 with TRBJ1-2; D perhaps matches TRBD1 (6 bases). CDR3 length equals 16 residues. The germline V gene has CDR1 MDHEN and CDR2 SYDVKM. The V end was cut by 6 bases, the J end by 2 bases, with 19 bases between. The CDR3 nucleotides are TGTGCCAGCAGCCCGGGGTGGTTGGGGGCGAACTATGGCTACACCTTC. The encoded protein is CASSPGWLGANYGYTF.

J is TRBJ2-3 and V is TRBV11-1; 7 bases map to TRBD2. Trimming took 5 bases from V and 2 from J; bases not matched to a gene: 4. This CDR3 is built from 14 residues. Germline CDR1 reads SGHAT; CDR2 reads FQDESV (reference sequence). The CDR3 is CASSLRLATDTQYF. Written as DNA, the CDR3 is TGTGCCAGCAGCCTCCGACTAGCCACAGATACGCAGTATTTT.

The chain is built from TRBV5-1 and TRBJ2-5; 13 positions match TRBD2. Germline V gives CDR1 SGHRS, CDR2 YFSETQ. CDR3 length: 15 amino acids. V gave up 3 bases and J gave up 5 bases; unmatched junction bases: 4. CDR3 nucleotide sequence: TGCGCCAGCAGCTCGTGGACTAGCGGGGGCGAGACCCAGTACTTC. Protein sequence: CASSSWTSGGETQYF.

In its sample, this clone was seen once. The chain joins TRBV27 to TRBJ1-1; 9 bases line up with TRBD1. The CDR3 spans 14 residues. V lost 5 bases, J lost 6 bases, and 7 bases stayed unmatched. Germline assignment: CDR1 MNHEY and CDR2 SMNVEV (reference sequence). The CDR3, as DNA: TGTGCCAGCAGTACCTACCGACAGGGGGCTGAAGCTTTCTTT. Translation gives CASSTYRQGAEAFF.

This rearrangement joins TRBV9 to TRBJ2-2; D possibly corresponds to TRBD1 (7 bases). The CDR3 has 17 residues. Germline CDR1 SGDLS, CDR2 YYNGEE. The V end was cut by 0 bases, the J end by 2 bases, with 14 bases between. The CDR3 loop is CASSVGGGTVNTGELFF. The CDR3, as DNA: TGTGCCAGCAGCGTAGGAGGAGGGACAGTAAACACCGGGGAGCTGTTTTTT.

The chain has TRBV9 and TRBJ2-5; 7 nucleotides match TRBD2. CDR1 is SGDLS and CDR2 is YYNGEE in the germline V gene. Trimming cost V 5 bases and J 1 base; bases outside gene matches: 5. The CDR3 runs 14 residues. CDR3 protein: CASSTSSGQETQYF. CDR3 DNA sequence: TGTGCCAGCAGTACCTCTAGCGGCCAAGAGACCCAGTACTTC.